This TCR beta chain was observed in a study of cytomegalovirus exposure and HLA in healthy donors (dated by TCRdb to about 2017). Turning to the overall study: An earlier analysis of several hundred of the donors reported under 300 Gb of sequence data and 117 million unique TCR beta sequences obtained from 180 million or so T cells. An earlier analysis of around 640 of the donors used high-throughput TCR beta sequencing to judge whether each TCR beta V gene segment behaved as functional or pseudogenic. Of the 300 to 500 genotyped donors, 75% to 85% were placed in the genetic ancestry cluster associated with self-reported Caucasian donors. Roughly 300 gigabases of sequencing data and roughly 80 million unique TCR sequences made up an early release that covered around 640 HLA-typed donors. HLA typing included class I and class II loci at four-digit resolution. Because of strong linkage in the cohort, a few DR-DQ haplotypes were treated as single units for association and clustering. In a later analysis, previously published TCR beta repertoires from 500 to 750 donors were re-analyzed and high-resolution HLA genotyping was added so that TCR occurrence patterns could be studied. Besides the first cohort of hundreds of subjects, a separate validation cohort made up of around 120 different subjects was used. Every discovery cohort repertoire had been produced on one sequencing platform. In a later genetic analysis, genome-wide SNP genotypes for 398 of the 666 donors were used, and that subset was treated as a discovery cohort. Donor age, sex, ethnicity and CMV serostatus were collected together with the repertoire data. The study used immunosequencing to profile the T cell repertoires of 600 to 850 subjects and linked those repertoires to cytomegalovirus serostatus. The later analysis used no new phenotypic data to find candidate immune exposures, relying instead on TCR beta sequences and their occurrence across donors. Among under 450 genotyped donors of the cohort, an average of roughly 240,000 unique TCR beta nucleotide sequences were sequenced per donor, roughly 20% of them non-productive. High-throughput TCR immunosequencing, statistical association of individual TCRs with disease status, and machine learning were combined to predict cytomegalovirus infection status. Typing coverage differed by locus: A, B, C, DRB1 and DQB1 were typed in roughly 629-640 donors, DQA1 in 522, DPA1 in some 610, and DPB1 in roughly 470. The study aimed to test whether signatures of past pathogen exposure could be identified by cataloging public T cell receptors.

To prepare the library, the immunoSEQ multiplex PCR assay was applied. A mixture of 60 forward primers for TCR Vbeta segments and 13 reverse primers for TCR Jbeta segments was used in the multiplex PCR. The CDR3 region of rearranged TCR beta genes was amplified from genomic DNA with a multiplex PCR assay. Amplified TCR beta libraries were sequenced as 87-base-pair reads on the Illumina HiSeq System. The authors' analysis ran thus. In a later analysis, 70 million to 95 million unique TCR beta chains were counted across the roughly 610 repertoires, and roughly 9.9 million of these chains were shared by at least two donors. To remove PCR and sequencing errors, raw reads were error-corrected and collapsed into unique sequences using a nearest-neighbor algorithm that merged closely related sequences. Alignment of CDR3 sequences to IMGT reference sequences was used to assign V, D and J gene segments. For a sequence to be retained, a match of at least six nucleotides to both a V gene segment and a J gene segment was required. Rearrangements were classified as productive when the CDR3 lacked stop codons and remained in frame with V and J, and all other rearrangements were classified as non-productive. Following IMGT convention, CDR3 was defined as the stretch from the second conserved V-encoded cysteine up to the conserved J-encoded phenylalanine. Sequences without an unambiguous match to a single V gene segment were excluded from the earlier analysis of about 640 of the donors. In an earlier analysis of roughly 500 of the donors, V segments were called functional above 56.7% productive rearrangements and were called segregating when the between-donor standard deviation exceeded 5%. A statistical classification framework was built for diagnosing cytomegalovirus status from the catalog of TCR beta chain sequences. In a later analysis, TCR nucleotide sequences were compared against IMGT/GENE-DB human TR gene sequences so that V and J genes could be assigned. The TCRdist pipeline was used in a later analysis to assign CDR3 sequences and most-parsimonious VDJ recombination scenarios. In a later analysis, every TCR beta chain was defined by the combination of its CDR3 amino acid sequence and its V-gene family, and reads without a unique V-gene family were dropped. As a way to deal with suspected cross-contamination and a sequencing artifact, a later analysis dropped more than 500 nucleotide sequences that were highly shared and had low generation probability. In a later analysis, a clonal expansion index for each public chain was calculated from normalized within-repertoire ranks of inferred template counts. A later analysis computed generation probabilities with a VDJ recombination model fitted to out-of-frame rearrangements, and checked the results against IGoR. Hypergeometric tests were used in a later analysis to score TCR-TCR, TCR-HLA and TCR-CMV co-occurrence, with a repertoire-size bias correction applied to the TCR pairs. To estimate false discovery rates, a later analysis permuted the HLA or CMV assignments 20 times. A later analysis grouped co-occurring TCRs with DBSCAN, adding TCRdist sequence similarity when clustering within HLA-allele-positive subsets. Repertoires with fewer than 30,000 or more than 120,000 public chains were left out of co-occurrence clustering, as were about 5 repertoires with anomalous nucleotide sharing. TCRdb took this table from immuneACCESS and kept in-frame rearrangements with V and J called. Such tables lack part of the clones; where checked against another copy, unresolved V genes explain under half of the gap, and the rest is unexplained. That table furnishes V, J and clone size, whereas the DNA furnished D and trimming. In all, the sample holds about 120,000 clones, and around three quarters of those were seen once. The ten most abundant clones make up roughly 4.2% of the sample.

In total, more than 500 healthy bone marrow donors made up the cohort. Cohort members were all nominally healthy when sampled, although unrecorded immune exposures were likely present. The donor was CMV seropositive and belonged to the group of 250 to 300 seropositive cohort members. A peripheral blood sample was collected from each donor, and TCR beta sequencing was performed on peripheral blood mononuclear cells. Genomic DNA extraction from the blood cell samples was performed with the Qiagen DNeasy Blood Extraction Kit. Overall results and qualifications from the work: In a later analysis, HLA-associated TCR beta chains were found to be more clonally expanded and to have lower generation probabilities than equally common non-associated chains. In a later genetic analysis, a missense DCLRE1C variant was associated with V-gene and J-gene trimming of TCR beta chains, and the association was replicated in an independent cohort. According to a later analysis, parvovirus B19, influenza, CMV and Epstein-Barr virus appeared linked to several top co-occurrence clusters. Three of the identified cytomegalovirus-associated TCR beta chains were confirmed in vitro to be specific for cytomegalovirus antigens. A group of highly shared sequence variants was considered likely to be a technical artifact of the sequencing pipeline. The presence/absence analyses assumed that sequencing depth was roughly uniform across donors, and that assumption may not be true. It was suggested by the authors that the approach could potentially be generalized to other disease states and immunological phenotypes. Correlated functional status among segregating V segments might be attributable to linkage disequilibrium, but an unknown experimental factor could not be ruled out. A further reported finding was that TCR beta sequences accurately predicted the HLA-A and HLA-B alleles for most subjects in the first cohort. When HLA alleles, especially DR and DQ, strongly co-occurred, attributing TCR associations to individual alleles was difficult. The study listed 164 TCR beta chains as associated with cytomegalovirus. In an earlier analysis of some 640 of the donors, most TCR beta V segments were observed in productive rearrangements about 90% or about 30% of the time, broadly matching IMGT annotations. The classifier was reported to diagnose cytomegalovirus status with high specificity and sensitivity in both the original cohort and the validation cohort. The earlier analysis of fewer than 750 of the donors excluded some 16 rarely observed V segments, including chromosome 9 orphons, because counts were too low. Most TCR sequences were seen in very few donors, while some public TCRs were found in many individuals. Some IMGT-functional V segments, including TRBV6-2 and TRBV6-3, could not be told apart with the 87-base-pair reads, so those segments were excluded. Compared with the 666-donor mean, donors in an Asian-associated ancestry cluster had fewer N-insertions in productive TCRs, according to a later genetic analysis. CMV serostatus was the only immune exposure information available for the cohort. In a later analysis, the rate of TCR association differed among HLA loci, with DRB1 alleles having the most associated TCRs and HLA-C alleles having the fewest. Most CMV-associated TCR beta chains appeared to be HLA-restricted in a later analysis, and the HLA associations seemed to be driven largely by CMV exposure. Because some donors lacked HLA typing at each locus, the association tests relied only on the typed subset. This cohort had only TCR beta chains sequenced, and the lack of alpha or paired-chain data limited which features could be detected. Specific HLA alleles were associated with 16,951 TCR beta sequences at a false discovery rate of 0.05 in a later analysis.

Worth noting for this clone: The antigen it recognizes is unknown. At one end, the junction sequence differs from germline, possibly due to a read error.

The CDR3 contains 16 residues, cysteine and phenylalanine counted. The entry retains the CDR3 DNA only, 48 bases that are in frame from base 1. For CDR1 and CDR2, the germline V gene (reference sequence) lists SEHNR and FQNEAQ. The receptor's source is a male donor in good health and CMV-seropositive. The chain links TRBV7-9 with TRBJ2-2; the central 7 bases match TRBD1. The sample comprised PBMCs. CDR3 sequence: CSSSSPARGWTGELFF. Read as DNA, the sequence is TGTTCCAGCAGCTCGCCGGCCAGGGGGTGGACCGGGGAGCTGTTTTTT.